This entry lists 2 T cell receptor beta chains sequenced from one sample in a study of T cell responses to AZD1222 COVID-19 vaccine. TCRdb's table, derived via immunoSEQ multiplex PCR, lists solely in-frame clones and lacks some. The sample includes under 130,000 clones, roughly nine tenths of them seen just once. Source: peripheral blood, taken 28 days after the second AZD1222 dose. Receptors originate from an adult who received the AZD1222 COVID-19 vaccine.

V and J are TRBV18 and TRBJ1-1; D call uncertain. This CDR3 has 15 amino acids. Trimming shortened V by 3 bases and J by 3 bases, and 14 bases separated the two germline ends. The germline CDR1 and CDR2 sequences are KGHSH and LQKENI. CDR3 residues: CASSPSDHRYTEAFF. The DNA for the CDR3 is TGTGCCAGCTCACCGTCTGATCACAGATACACTGAAGCTTTCTTT.

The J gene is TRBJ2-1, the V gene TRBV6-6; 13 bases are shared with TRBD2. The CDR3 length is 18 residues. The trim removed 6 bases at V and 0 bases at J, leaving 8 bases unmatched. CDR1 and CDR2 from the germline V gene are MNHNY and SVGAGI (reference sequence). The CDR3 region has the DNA TGTGCCAGCAGCCGAAGGACTAGCGGGAGAGGCTCCTACAATGAGCAGTTCTTC. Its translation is CASSRRTSGRGSYNEQFF.